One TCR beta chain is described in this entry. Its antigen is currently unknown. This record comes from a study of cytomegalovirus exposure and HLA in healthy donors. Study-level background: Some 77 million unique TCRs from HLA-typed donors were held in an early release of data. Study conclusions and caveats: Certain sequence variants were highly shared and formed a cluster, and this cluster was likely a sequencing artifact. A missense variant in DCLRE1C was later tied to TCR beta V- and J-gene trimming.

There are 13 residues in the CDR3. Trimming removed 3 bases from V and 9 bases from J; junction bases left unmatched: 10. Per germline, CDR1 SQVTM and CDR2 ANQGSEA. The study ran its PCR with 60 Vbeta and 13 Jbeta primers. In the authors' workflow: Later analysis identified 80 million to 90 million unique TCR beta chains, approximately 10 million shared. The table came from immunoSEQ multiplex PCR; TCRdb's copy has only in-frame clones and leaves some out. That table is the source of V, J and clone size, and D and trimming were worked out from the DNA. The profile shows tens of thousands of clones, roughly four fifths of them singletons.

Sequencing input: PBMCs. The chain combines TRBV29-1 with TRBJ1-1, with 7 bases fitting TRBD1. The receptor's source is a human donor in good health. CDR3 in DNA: TGCAGCGTTGAGACGACAGGGAGGCCTCAAGCTTTCTTT. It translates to CSVETTGRPQAFF.